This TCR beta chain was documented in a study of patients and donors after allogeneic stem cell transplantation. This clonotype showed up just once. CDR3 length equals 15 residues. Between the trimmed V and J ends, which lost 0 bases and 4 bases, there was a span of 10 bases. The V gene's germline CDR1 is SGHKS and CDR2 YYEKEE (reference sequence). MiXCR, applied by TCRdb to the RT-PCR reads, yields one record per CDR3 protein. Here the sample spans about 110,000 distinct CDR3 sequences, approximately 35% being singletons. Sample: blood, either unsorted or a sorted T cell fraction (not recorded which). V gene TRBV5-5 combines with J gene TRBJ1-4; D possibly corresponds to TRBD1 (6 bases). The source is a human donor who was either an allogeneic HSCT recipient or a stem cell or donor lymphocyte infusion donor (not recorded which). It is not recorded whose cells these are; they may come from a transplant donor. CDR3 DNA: TGTGCCAGCAGCTTGGTTGGGGGCTTTAATGAAAAACTGTTTTTT. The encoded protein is CASSLVGGFNEKLFF.